Listed below are T cell receptor beta chains from one sample, sequenced in a study of blood T cell repertoires in COVID-19. TCRdb's table, derived via immunoSEQ multiplex PCR, lists solely in-frame clones and lacks some. This table has more than 70,000 clones, over 80% appearing once. Sequences were obtained from peripheral blood. All receptors derive from a man aged 50-60 years with active COVID-19. The CDR3 runs from the conserved cysteine through the conserved F or W. The D gene is left open where the match is weak. Not all rows give a size; the values are once, few, many and, for expanded clones, a class.

V	D	size	J	DNA	CDR3
TRBV5-4	TRBD2	NA	TRBJ2-3	TGTGCCAGCAGCTCCTTCAAAACTAGCGGTAGCACAGATACGCAGTATTTT	CASSSFKTSGSTDTQYF
TRBV11-2	TRBD1	few	TRBJ1-2	TGTGCCAGCAGCTTAGTCATAACAGGGGGTAGTGGCTACACCTTC	CASSLVITGGSGYTF
TRBV11-2	NA	NA	TRBJ2-5	TGTGCCAGCAGCTCGTACCGGGACGGAGGGGAGACCCAGTACTTC	CASSSYRDGGETQYF
TRBV4-2	TRBD1	NA	TRBJ2-5	TGTGCCAGCAGCCAAGATTTAACAGGGGTAAAGACCCAGTACTTC	CASSQDLTGVKTQYF
TRBV27	TRBD1	NA	TRBJ1-6	TGTGCCAGCGGCTGGACAGGTCCGCTTTATAATTCACCCCTCCACTTT	CASGWTGPLYNSPLHF
TRBV5-1	TRBD1	once	TRBJ2-7	TGCGCCAGCAGCTTGGCCGGGTTCCCGGGACAGGGGGCCACCTACGAGCAGTACTTC	CASSLAGFPGQGATYEQYF
TRBV6-2/TRBV6-3	TRBD2	NA	TRBJ2-1	TGTGCCAGCAGTGGGATTCCTAGCGGGGTGAACAATGAGCAGTTCTTC	CASSGIPSGVNNEQFF
TRBV5-5	NA	few	TRBJ2-3	TGTGCCAGCAGCTTGGCCCCTAACACAGATACGCAGTATTTT	CASSLAPNTDTQYF
TRBV11-2	TRBD1	NA	TRBJ1-1	TGTGCCAGCAGCTTCTTCCCGGACAGGGGGCGCACTGAAGCTTTCTTT	CASSFFPDRGRTEAFF
TRBV7-9	NA	NA	TRBJ2-7	TGTGCCAGCAGCTACCAAGGGGGGGCCGGCAGCTCCTACGAGCAGTACTTC	CASSYQGGAGSSYEQYF
TRBV24-1	TRBD1	NA	TRBJ1-1	TGTGCCACCAGTGAGGCCTCGACAGGGGTAGCTTTCTTT	CATSEASTGVAFF
TRBV5-1	NA	NA	TRBJ1-1	TGCGCCAGCAGCCCAAAGGACAGTTACACTGAAGCTTTCTTT	CASSPKDSYTEAFF
TRBV2	NA	NA	TRBJ1-1	TGTGCCAGCAGTGACAGGGAATGGACTGAAGCTTTCTTT	CASSDREWTEAFF
TRBV13	TRBD2	once	TRBJ2-7	TGTGCCAGCAGGGAATTAGCGGGAGGGGAAGGCGAGCAGTACTTC	CASRELAGGEGEQYF
TRBV14	NA	NA	TRBJ1-1	TGTGCCAGCAGTTTCTTGAGAGGAGGCACTGAAGCTTTCTTT	CASSFLRGGTEAFF
TRBV3-1/TRBV3-2	NA	NA	TRBJ1-4	TGTGCCAGCAGCCAGGCCCAGGGAGGGAGTGAAAAACTGTTTTTT	CASSQAQGGSEKLFF
TRBV29-1	TRBD1	NA	TRBJ2-7	TGCAGCGTTTCCCAAGACAGGGCTACCTACGAGCAGTACTTC	CSVSQDRATYEQYF
TRBV18	TRBD1	NA	TRBJ1-5	TGTGCCAGCTCACCACAGGACAGGGGCAATCAGCCCCAGCATTTT	CASSPQDRGNQPQHF
TRBV24-1	NA	NA	TRBJ2-1	TGTGCCACCAGTGATTGGGAGACAGGTAGCAATGAGCAGTTCTTC	CATSDWETGSNEQFF
TRBV28	TRBD1	NA	TRBJ1-1	TGTGCCAGCAGTTTATATACAGGGGCAGCTTTCTTT	CASSLYTGAAFF
TRBV5-1	NA	NA	TRBJ2-5	TGCGCCAGCAGCTTGGCGGGAGACCAAGAGACCCAGTACTTC	CASSLAGDQETQYF
TRBV19	NA	NA	TRBJ1-5	TGTGCCAGTAGGGGGGGTCCCCTAACTTATAGCAATCAGCCCCAGCATTTT	CASRGGPLTYSNQPQHF
TRBV27	TRBD2	NA	TRBJ2-1	TGTGCCAGCAGTATCCTAGCGGCTAACAATGAGCAGTTCTTC	CASSILAANNEQFF
TRBV28	TRBD1	NA	TRBJ2-3	TGTGCCAGCAGTTTATACGGACAGGGGGATCTGGTATTT	CASSLYGQGDLVF
TRBV5-1	TRBD2	few	TRBJ2-5	TGCGCCAGCAGCCAGACTAGCGGGAGGGCCGGAGAGACCCAGTACTTC	CASSQTSGRAGETQYF
TRBV11-3	NA	NA	TRBJ2-1	TGTGCCAGCACCATCCGGGGGGGACAGCCCAACAATGAGCAGTTCTTC	CASTIRGGQPNNEQFF
TRBV7-2	NA	NA	TRBJ2-2	TGTGCCAGCAGCTTAGTACAGGGTGCCGGGGAGCTGTTTTTT	CASSLVQGAGELFF
TRBV7-2	TRBD1	NA	TRBJ2-7	TGTGCCAGCAGCCGGACAGGCTACGAGCAGTACTTC	CASSRTGYEQYF
TRBV27	NA	NA	TRBJ1-1	TGTGCCAGCAGTTTATTCGGGAACACTGAAGCTTTCTTT	CASSLFGNTEAFF
TRBV9	NA	NA	TRBJ2-2	TGTGCCAGCAGCGTAGGGGAGGGGGAGCTGTTTTTT	CASSVGEGELFF
TRBV7-3	NA	NA	TRBJ2-3	TGTGCCAGCAGCCGAGGATCTTACACAGATACGCAGTATTTT	CASSRGSYTDTQYF
TRBV15	NA	few	TRBJ1-2	TGTGCCACCAGCAGAGATCAAAACTATGGCTACACCTTC	CATSRDQNYGYTF
TRBV10-3	TRBD1	NA	TRBJ2-7	TGTGCCATCCAGAAAACTGCGACAGGGATGTACGAGCAGTACTTC	CAIQKTATGMYEQYF
TRBV4-1	NA	NA	TRBJ2-6	TGCGCCAGCAGTCCAGGGTCCGGGGCCAACGTCCTGACTTTC	CASSPGSGANVLTF
TRBV6-1	TRBD1	NA	TRBJ1-2	TGTGCCAGCAGTGAAGAATACAGGGGGCGCGGTGGCTACACCTTC	CASSEEYRGRGGYTF
TRBV27	NA	few	TRBJ2-7	TGTGCCAGCAGCAGGGATTCCTACGAGCAGTACTTC	CASSRDSYEQYF
TRBV7-3	NA	NA	TRBJ1-4	TGTGCCAGCCCTAAAGGGGGAGGGGACTTAGGGGAAAAACTGTTTTTT	CASPKGGGDLGEKLFF
TRBV28	TRBD2	NA	TRBJ2-1	TGTGCCAGCAGTTCACCGACTAGCGGGTCCTACAATGAGCAGTTCTTC	CASSSPTSGSYNEQFF
TRBV6-6	TRBD1	NA	TRBJ1-1	TGTGCCAGCGAAAGGACAGGGGGCTATGAGACCACTGAAGCTTTCTTT	CASERTGGYETTEAFF
TRBV30	TRBD1	few	TRBJ1-2	TGTGCCTGGGGGACAGGGTTTGACTATGGCTACACCTTC	CAWGTGFDYGYTF
TRBV5-8	TRBD1	once	TRBJ2-5	TGTGCCAGCAGCCCCCAGGGGGCAACAGAGACCCAGTACTTC	CASSPQGATETQYF
TRBV5-1	NA	once	TRBJ2-7	TGCGCCAGCAGCCTACAGACAGGATACGAGCAGTACTTC	CASSLQTGYEQYF
TRBV7-9	NA	NA	TRBJ1-1	TGTGCCAGCAGTACGGGACACCCTATGACTGAAGCTTTCTTT	CASSTGHPMTEAFF
TRBV24-1	NA	NA	TRBJ1-5	TGTGCCACCAGTGATTCACGGGGTATGGGGAGAGGTCAGCCCCAGCATTTT	CATSDSRGMGRGQPQHF
TRBV6-2/TRBV6-3	NA	NA	TRBJ2-4	TGTGCCAGCAGTTACTCGATCTCCAGGGGCAGACAAACATTCGAGGGGTCCCAGTACTTC	CASSYSISRGRQTFEGSQYF
TRBV5-5	TRBD1	NA	TRBJ2-2	TGTGCCAGCAGCTTGAGGACAGGGGCAGCGAACACCGGGGAGCTGTTTTTT	CASSLRTGAANTGELFF
TRBV6-2/TRBV6-3	TRBD1	NA	TRBJ1-5	TGTGCCAGCAGTTACAGCTTCCAGGGGGCGAGGAGCAATCAGCCCCAGCATTTT	CASSYSFQGARSNQPQHF
TRBV9	NA	NA	TRBJ1-2	TGTGCCATCCTAGGTCGGGGGATCCATGGCTACACCTTC	CAILGRGIHGYTF
TRBV24-1	NA	NA	TRBJ2-3	TGTGCCGCCCGGGGTACGCAGTATTTT	CAARGTQYF
TRBV5-1	NA	NA	TRBJ2-2	TGCGCCAGCAGCTTTACCCCAGCGGGGAACACCGGGGAGCTGTTTTTT	CASSFTPAGNTGELFF
TRBV27	NA	NA	TRBJ2-2	TGTGCCAGCAGTTCCCTTAGGGGGGGCTCCACCGGGGAGCTGTTTTTT	CASSSLRGGSTGELFF
TRBV5-6	TRBD1	NA	TRBJ1-2	TGTGCCAGCAGCGCCCAGGGGGAGGTCTCTTATGGCTACACCTTC	CASSAQGEVSYGYTF
TRBV6-2/TRBV6-3	NA	NA	TRBJ2-7	TGTGCCAGCAGTTTGGTCAGAACCTACGAGCAGTACTTC	CASSLVRTYEQYF
TRBV29-1	TRBD1	NA	TRBJ2-7	TGCAGCGTTGAGACAGGGGGAGATCTCTACGAGCAGTACTTC	CSVETGGDLYEQYF